This record looks at one T cell receptor beta chain sequence and its context. Seattle's cohort entered during active infection and was followed longitudinally. The data were obtained in a study of blood T cell repertoires in COVID-19. Study-wide background: COVID-19 samples, acute and convalescent, were from the United States, Italy and Spain. PBMCs, B-cell-depleted T cells, or T cells provided the cDNA or gDNA that made up the material.

CDR1 KGHSH and CDR2 LQKENI come from the germline V gene. Unmatched junction bases numbered 8, after V lost 2 bases and J lost 2 bases. The CDR3 extends over 16 amino acids. In the study's own analysis: It was from reference gene primer amplification that nucleated cell counts were estimated. Here immunoSEQ multiplex PCR was the method, and the copy in TCRdb shows in-frame clones only, minus some. V, J and clone size derive from that table, while D and trimming were established from the DNA sequence. Counted here are about 170,000 clones, about 90% occurring once; the ten biggest clones make up approximately 10%.

The TCR comes from a woman aged 60-75 years with COVID-19, enrolled during active disease. The sequenced sample consisted of peripheral blood. The chain links TRBV18 to TRBJ2-7, with 8 bases fitting TRBD2. Here the CDR3 DNA reads TGTGCCAGCTCACCAATTAGCGGGACTGCCGCCTACGAGCAGTACTTC. This sequence encodes CASSPISGTAAYEQYF.